The next 22 T cell receptor beta chains were all read from a single sample in a study of shared clonotypes between healthy human individuals. Only in-frame clones appear in the TCRdb table, and some are missing; sequencing was by immunoSEQ multiplex PCR. The sample lists roughly 76,000 clones, about 63% occurring once. Sequencing was carried out using memory CD8+ T cells sorted from blood. Subset in this sample: CD45RO+ cells pooled with CCR7-negative TemRA cells. The receptors come from a man aged 25 to 40 in good health.

Only one count was recorded for this clone. The chain combines TRBV10-2 with TRBJ2-3; perhaps TRBD1 as D (6 bases). The CDR3 runs to 14 residues. Trimming left V 4 bases short and J 4 bases short, with 12 bases between. CDR1 is WSHSY, CDR2 SAAADI, per germline. This CDR3 is CASSGQVDPDTQYF. CDR3 DNA: TGCGCCAGCAGTGGACAGGTGGATCCAGATACGCAGTATTTT.

The chain uses TRBV4-3 and TRBJ2-7, with D unclear. The CDR3 runs 14 residues. The ends were cut back, 1 base at V and 3 bases at J, with 10 bases in the middle. From germline, CDR1 is LGHNA and CDR2 YSLEER. In DNA, the CDR3 is TGCGCCAGCAGCCAAGGCCCGTCTGGCTACGAGCAGTACTTC. Residues: CASSQGPSGYEQYF.

This rearrangement joins TRBV21-1 to TRBJ2-7; TRBD2, as called in the table, went unchecked against the DNA. TRBV21-1 is designated a pseudogene. The CDR3 is 17 residues long. CDR3 sequence (DNA): TGTGCCAGCAGCAAAGCTGGCGGGAGGGCCCCGACCTACGAGCAGTACTTC. It yields the protein CASSKAGGRAPTYEQYF.

The chain employs TRBV6-4 and TRBJ2-3, with 7 bases aligning to TRBD1. The trim removed 0 bases at V and 7 bases at J, leaving 1 base unmatched. The CDR3 is 13 amino acids. Germline V gene lookup returns CDR1 MRHNA and CDR2 SNTAGT. The CDR3 DNA reads TGTGCCAGCAGTGACTCGGACAGGAATACGCAGTATTTT. This codes for CASSDSDRNTQYF.

This clone has at least ten counts. CDR3 protein: CASSLGLGQYF. The CDR3 bases are TGTGCCAGCAGCTTGGGACTGGGGCAGTACTTC. The chain is built from TRBV5-4 and TRBJ2-7, with D uncertain. The CDR3 is 11 amino acids. Trimming removed 0 bases at V and 9 bases at J, with 7 bases between. Germline V gene data show CDR1 as SGHNT and CDR2 as YYREEE (reference sequence).

Concerning this clone: The junction departs from the called germline gene at one end, perhaps through a read error. The chain is built from TRBV2 and TRBJ2-1; no definite D call. The CDR3 spans 12 residues. Germline CDR1 is SNHLY and CDR2 is FYNNEI. CDR3 nucleotide sequence: TGTGCCGGCAGTGCGTCGGGCGATGAGCAGTTCTTC. Its translation is CAGSASGDEQFF.

This sequence joins TRBV5-4 and TRBJ2-7; 7 nucleotides line up with TRBD1. The CDR3 sequence is 13 residues long. Trimming took 0 bases from V and 4 from J; bases not matched to a gene: 1. Germline V gene sequence: CDR1 SGHNT, CDR2 YYREEE (reference sequence). The CDR3 loop reads CASSLGTGYEQYF. The CDR3 DNA follows: TGTGCCAGCAGCTTGGGGACAGGTTACGAGCAGTACTTC.

The chain recombines TRBV5-4 with TRBJ2-3; 7 nucleotides line up with TRBD2. The germline gives CDR1 SGHNT, CDR2 YYREEE (reference sequence). This CDR3 region has 14 residues. The trim removed 7 bases at V and 4 bases at J, leaving 9 bases unmatched. CDR3 loop: CASAWGGVADTQYF. In DNA, the CDR3 is TGTGCCAGCGCATGGGGGGGAGTGGCAGATACGCAGTATTTT.

The chain carries TRBV29-1 and TRBJ2-5; D possibly corresponds to TRBD1 (6 bases). The V and J ends lost 7 bases and 4 bases respectively, with 16 bases between them. The CDR3 sequence is 13 residues long. In germline, CDR1 is SQVTM, CDR2 ANQGSEA. The CDR3 DNA reads TGCAGCGCCACAACCGGCAGGGGAGAGACCCAGTACTTC. Its protein product is CSATTGRGETQYF.

The rearrangement links TRBV27 to TRBJ2-5; D gene uncertain. CDR3 size: 12 residues. CDR1 and CDR2 (germline): MNHEY, SMNVEV (reference sequence). Trimming took off 5 bases at V and 5 bases at J, with 9 bases between the two ends. The CDR3 is CASSLVGETQYF. The CDR3 DNA sequence: TGTGCCAGCAGTCTGGTGGGGGAGACCCAGTACTTC.

This clone was seen only a few times. This chain uses TRBV13 with TRBJ2-3; TRBD2 might be the D (5 bases). The CDR3 is made up of 18 amino acids. Germline-derived CDR1 and CDR2 are PRHDT and FYEKMQ (reference sequence). Between the trimmed V and J ends, which lost 3 bases and 0 bases, there was a span of 19 bases. CDR3 sequence (DNA): TGTGCCAGCAGCTTTCTCTGGAAGGGAGCGGTTAGCACAGATACGCAGTATTTT. This gives the protein CASSFLWKGAVSTDTQYF.

The CDR3 DNA follows: TGCGCCAGCAGCCAAGATCCGGGGGGGAATGAGCAGTTCTTC. Translated: CASSQDPGGNEQFF. The chain is built from TRBV4-1 and TRBJ2-1, with 8 bases aligning to TRBD2. CDR1 is MGHRA, CDR2 YSYEKL, per germline. The CDR3 consists of 14 residues. J lost 7 bases, V lost 0 bases, and 2 bases had no gene match.

Only a few counts were recorded for this clone. This rearrangement joins TRBV25-1 to TRBJ1-3; 12 bases align to TRBD1. V shed 6 bases, J shed 2 bases, and the junction held 2 bases outside the gene matches. Germline lookup yields CDR1 MGHDK and CDR2 SYGVNS. This CDR3 is built from 15 residues. CDR3 coding DNA: TGTGCCAGCAGCCGGGACAGGGGGCCTGGAAACACCATATATTTT. Translating it yields CASSRDRGPGNTIYF.

Only a few counts were recorded for this clone. The rearrangement uses TRBV14 and TRBJ2-3, with 8 bases fitting TRBD2. This CDR3 comprises 15 residues. V lost 5 bases, J lost 5 bases, and 9 bases stayed unmatched. Per germline, CDR1 SGHDN and CDR2 FVKESK. Here the CDR3 reads CASSSVGRAGDTQYF. The CDR3 DNA reads TGTGCCAGCAGCTCTGTCGGGAGGGCAGGAGATACGCAGTATTTT.

The chain recombines TRBV15 with TRBJ2-7; 8 nucleotides agree with TRBD2. CDR3 length: 14 amino acids. Per germline, CDR1 LNHNV and CDR2 YYDKDF (reference sequence). Losses at the gene ends were 8 bases for V and 4 bases for J; bases not matched to a gene: 10. The CDR3 loop reads CATAGGETLYEQYF. CDR3 nucleotides: TGTGCCACCGCCGGGGGGGAAACCCTATACGAGCAGTACTTC.

This rearrangement joins TRBV5-4 to TRBJ2-1, with TRBD2 identical over 8 bases. The CDR3 runs 15 residues. CDR1 SGHNT and CDR2 YYREEE come from the germline V gene (reference sequence). The ends lost 5 bases at V and 5 bases at J; junction bases unmatched: 9. CDR3 DNA: TGTGCCAGCAGTGAAATGGGACTAGGCAACAATGAGCAGTTCTTC. Its translation is CASSEMGLGNNEQFF.

The V call is TRBV6-1, the J call TRBJ2-3; no firm D call. The V end was cut by 3 bases, the J end by 6 bases, with 13 bases between. The CDR3 sequence is 14 residues long. CDR1 is MNHNS and CDR2 is SASEGT in the germline V gene. The CDR3 sequence: CASSDGEEWDTQYF. DNA of the CDR3: TGTGCCAGCAGTGACGGTGAAGAGTGGGATACGCAGTATTTT.

This clone occurred a few times. The chain joins TRBV5-5 to TRBJ2-2; no clear D. The CDR3 has 15 amino acids. Trimming left V 0 bases short and J 2 bases short, with 8 bases between. Germline V gene lookup returns CDR1 SGHKS and CDR2 YYEKEE (reference sequence). The CDR3 nucleotides read TGTGCCAGCAGCTTGGCCGCCCACAACACCGGGGAGCTGTTTTTT. It translates to CASSLAAHNTGELFF. Looking up the rest from reference TRBV5-5 and TRBJ2-2 gives the full variable domain: DAGVTQSPTHLIKTRGQQVTLRCSPISGHKSVSWYQQVLGQGPQFIFQYYEKEERGRGNFPDRFSARQFPNYSSELNVNALLLGDSALYLCASSLAAHNTGELFFGEGSRLTVL.

This clone was observed once. The rearrangement joins TRBV2 to TRBJ2-5; 7 bases line up with TRBD1. The V and J ends lost 6 bases and 4 bases, in that order; junction bases with no gene match: 5. The CDR3 sequence is 13 residues long. CDR1 and CDR2 (germline): SNHLY, FYNNEI. CDR3 sequence: CASRKTGSETQYF. The CDR3 nucleotides are TGTGCCAGCAGAAAGACAGGGTCAGAGACCCAGTACTTC.

This chain connects TRBV6-1 to TRBJ2-7, with 7 bases identical to TRBD1. V trimming: 5 bases; J trimming: 2 bases; junction bases outside the gene matches: 3. This CDR3 contains 13 residues. The germline V gene has CDR1 MNHNS and CDR2 SASEGT. This chain's CDR3 is CASSNTGAYEQYF. Here the CDR3 DNA reads TGTGCCAGCAGTAATACAGGGGCCTACGAGCAGTACTTC.

This clone was counted many times. V usage is TRBV11-2 and J usage is TRBJ1-1, with a tentative D call TRBD1 (6 bases). The ends were cut back, 5 bases at V and 0 bases at J, with 13 bases in the middle. Germline assignment: CDR1 SGHAT and CDR2 FQNNGV. There are 15 residues in the CDR3. CDR3 DNA sequence: TGTGCCAGCAGCCCGAAGACAGGTGTGAACACTGAAGCTTTCTTT. It specifies CASSPKTGVNTEAFF.

This clone was observed a handful of times. V and J are TRBV11-1 and TRBJ1-1; D not certain. V was trimmed by 1 base and J by 4 bases, leaving 7 bases between them. The CDR3 has 13 amino acids. Germline V gives CDR1 SGHAT, CDR2 FQDESV (reference sequence). The CDR3 sequence: CASSLGPLTEAFF. CDR3 sequence (DNA): TGTGCCAGCAGCTTAGGACCCCTCACTGAAGCTTTCTTT.